This T cell receptor (beta chain) was recovered during a study of monozygotic twins with inflammatory bowel disease. Study-wide results and caveats: Patients with IBD had less TCRbeta diversity (inverse Simpson) than their healthy co-twins. Added variability in patient repertoires may stem from differing immunosuppressive treatments.

On this clonotype itself: Its target is not known.

CDR3 length: 15 amino acids. CDR1 and CDR2 (germline): MGHRA, YSYEKL. Across eight separate reactions for each sample, cDNA was made. With the 5' RACE reads reprocessed, TCRdb shows one record per CDR3 protein and no DNA. This sample's table reports 200,000 to 250,000 distinct CDR3 sequences. Collection yielded roughly 2.6 ml of blood per donor. Material: blood. V is TRBV4-1 and J is TRBJ1-2; TCRdb gives TRBD1 as the D gene, but with no DNA this cannot be confirmed. The source of this sequence is a human donor with ulcerative colitis or Crohn's disease, or a healthy co-twin of an affected twin (not recorded which). This CDR3 is CASSQARQSGEGYTF.